This T cell receptor beta chain was observed in a study of control samples from healthy donors and cancer patients. Method: immunoSEQ multiplex PCR; TCRdb's copy keeps in-frame clones and lacks some. This repertoire shows fewer than 95,000 clones, roughly nine tenths found once; its top ten account for about a sixth. The germline V gene encodes CDR1 SNHLY and CDR2 FYNNEI. The CDR3 has 13 residues. The germline V and J ends were trimmed by 6 bases and 5 bases, with 11 bases remaining between them. The chain employs TRBV2 and TRBJ1-5; D call uncertain. The receptor was isolated from a man aged 25-45 years in good health. Sequencing input: blood. This CDR3 is CASSRAEDQPQHF. The CDR3 DNA is TGTGCCAGCAGCCGGGCCGAGGATCAGCCCCAGCATTTT.